Below are 17 T cell receptor beta chains sequenced from a single sample in a study of blood T cell repertoires in COVID-19 (dated by TCRdb to 2018 to 2021). Library creation used the immunoSEQ multiplex PCR assay. The table was pulled from immuneACCESS by TCRdb, which kept in-frame rearrangements only. Such tables lose some clones; where checked, under half of the loss comes from unresolved V genes, and the rest has no known cause. The sample yields around 220,000 clones; 85% to 90% were counted once. Approximately 4.8% of the sample comes from the top ten. The sequenced material came from peripheral blood. Receptor source: a man between 45 and 60 years old with acute or convalescent COVID-19.

This clone was found once. J is TRBJ1-2 and V is TRBV6-1, with 10 bases aligning to TRBD1. CDR1 is MNHNS, CDR2 SASEGT, per germline. The CDR3 covers 15 residues. J was trimmed by 8 bases and V by 2 bases; bases with no gene match: 8. CDR3 loop: CASSEPRQGAGGYTF. DNA of the CDR3: TGTGCCAGCAGTGAACCCCGACAGGGGGCTGGAGGCTACACCTTC.

The sample holds a few counts of this clone. The chain employs TRBV7-9 and TRBJ1-1; D might be TRBD1 (5 bases). The germline V gene encodes CDR1 SEHNR and CDR2 FQNEAQ (reference sequence). CDR3 length: 13 residues. Deletions cut 6 bases from V and 6 bases from J, with 14 bases between. In nucleotides, the CDR3 is TGTGCCAGCAGTACAGGACGCGCCCCTGAAGCTTTCTTT. Translated, it gives CASSTGRAPEAFF.

The chain couples TRBV15 to TRBJ2-2; TRBD2 matches 7 bases. This CDR3 region has 24 residues. Germline V gene lookup returns CDR1 LNHNV and CDR2 YYDKDF (reference sequence). V gave up 1 base and J gave up 0 bases; unmatched junction bases: 26. CDR3 nucleotides: TGTGCCACCAGCAGAGGGGCCTTGGGGGGGGTGACAAACCCTTCCACCGCGAACACCGGGGAGCTGTTTTTT. Encoded protein: CATSRGALGGVTNPSTANTGELFF.

The CDR3 loop is CASSGGADTGFGYTF. The CDR3 coding sequence is TGTGCCAGCAGTGGGGGGGCAGATACAGGGTTTGGCTACACCTTC. The J gene is TRBJ1-2, the V gene TRBV5-6; D may be TRBD1 (6 bases). CDR1 is SGHDT, CDR2 YYEEEE, per germline. This CDR3 spans 15 amino acids. The V end was cut by 5 bases, the J end by 7 bases, with 21 bases between. The full variable domain, in which reference TRBV5-6 and TRBJ1-2 provide the parts outside the CDR3, is DAGVTQSPTHLIKTRGQQVTLRCSPKSGHDTVSWYQQALGQGPQFIFQYYEEEERQRGNFPDRFSGHQFPNYSSELNVNALLLGDSALYLCASSGGADTGFGYTFGSGTRLTVV.

This chain uses TRBV4-2 with TRBJ2-1; 12 nucleotides line up with TRBD2. CDR3 size: 17 residues. Germline-derived CDR1 and CDR2 are LGHNA and YNFKEQ. V gave up 3 bases and J gave up 8 bases; unmatched junction bases: 11. CDR3: CASSHDWASGGAYEQFF. For the CDR3, the DNA is TGTGCCAGCAGCCACGACTGGGCTAGCGGGGGGGCCTATGAGCAGTTCTTC.

This clone showed up just once. The J gene is TRBJ1-2, the V gene TRBV5-6, with 7 positions matching TRBD1. The germline V gene encodes CDR1 SGHDT and CDR2 YYEEEE. The CDR3 length is 15 residues. After removal of 4 bases from V and 0 bases from J, the junction contained 6 bases not matched to a gene. CDR3 nucleotides: TGTGCCAGCAGCCATACAGGGACAGCTAACTATGGCTACACCTTC. Residues: CASSHTGTANYGYTF.

This clone was seen once. This rearrangement joins TRBV13 to TRBJ1-3; D possibly corresponds to TRBD1 (5 bases). Germline V gene lookup returns CDR1 PRHDT and CDR2 FYEKMQ (reference sequence). CDR3 length: 14 amino acids. Trimming removed 6 bases from V and 2 bases from J, with 11 bases in between. CDR3 nucleotides: TGTGCCAGCAGTTCAGGGATACCTGGAAACACCATATATTTT. This sequence encodes CASSSGIPGNTIYF.

This clone was counted a few times. The V call is TRBV13, the J call TRBJ1-1, with 10 bases that match TRBD1. Trimming took 4 bases from V and 8 from J; bases not matched to a gene: 7. The germline V gene encodes CDR1 PRHDT and CDR2 FYEKMQ (reference sequence). The CDR3 length is 14 residues. As DNA, the CDR3 is TGTGCCAGCAGCTCGGGACAGGGGATAACGGAAGCTTTCTTT. The encoded protein is CASSSGQGITEAFF.

The rearrangement links TRBV1 to TRBJ1-3. TRBV1 is recorded as a pseudogene. The CDR3 is 13 amino acids. This CDR3 reads CTSSQVGGNTIYF. CDR3 coding DNA: TGCACCAGCAGCCAAGTCGGGGGAAACACCATATATTTT.

This clone appeared a single time. The CDR3 region is CASSTQAYNSPLHF. The CDR3 nucleotides are TGTGCCAGTAGTACCCAGGCCTATAATTCACCCCTCCACTTT. This chain links TRBV19 with TRBJ1-6, with no clear D. The V gene's germline CDR1 is LNHDA and CDR2 SQIVND (reference sequence). The CDR3 length is 14 residues. Trimming removed 4 bases at V and 2 bases at J, with 6 bases between.

V usage is TRBV6-5 and J usage is TRBJ2-7; 7 bases agree with TRBD1. J was trimmed by 0 bases and V by 0 bases; bases with no gene match: 5. Per germline, CDR1 MNHEY and CDR2 SVGAGI. The CDR3 has 16 amino acids. CDR3 sequence: CASSYSTGLSSYEQYF. In DNA, the CDR3 is TGTGCCAGCAGTTACTCGACAGGGCTCTCCTCCTACGAGCAGTACTTC.

The chain has TRBV20-1 and TRBJ2-7; D possibly corresponds to TRBD2 (5 bases). The CDR3 has 11 residues. From germline, CDR1 is DFQATT and CDR2 SNEGSKA (reference sequence). Trimming cost V 2 bases and J 3 bases, with 5 bases left between them. The CDR3 reads CSARRDYEQYF. The CDR3 DNA is TGCAGTGCTAGACGGGACTACGAGCAGTACTTC.

The chain links TRBV27 to TRBJ1-1; D is undetermined. CDR1 is MNHEY, CDR2 SMNVEV, per germline (reference sequence). The V end was cut by 6 bases, the J end by 8 bases, with 16 bases between. This CDR3 is built from 13 residues. The CDR3 here is CASSTAPLVEAFF. The CDR3 coding sequence is TGTGCCAGCAGCACAGCCCCTCTTGTAGAAGCTTTCTTT.

J is TRBJ1-3 and V is TRBV6-6, with 7 positions matching TRBD1. With 6 bases clipped from V and 4 bases from J, the junction kept 12 bases outside the gene matches. The germline gives CDR1 MNHNY, CDR2 SVGAGI (reference sequence). The CDR3 is made up of 16 amino acids. CDR3 amino acids: CASSLTSGGRGNTIYF. The CDR3 nucleotides read TGTGCCAGCAGCCTAACCTCAGGGGGGCGCGGAAACACCATATATTTT.

The chain carries TRBV5-1 and TRBJ1-2; the match to TRBD1 covers 8 bases. The junction had 7 bases not matched to a gene; V was cut back by 4 bases and J by 5 bases. This CDR3 comprises 14 residues. The germline V gene has CDR1 SGHRS and CDR2 YFSETQ. The CDR3, as DNA: TGCGCCAGCAGCCCCAGGGGGCCACAGTATGGCTACACCTTC. This gives the protein CASSPRGPQYGYTF.

CDR3 bases: TGTGCCAGTAGTACTGCCGGGGGCTACACCTTC. Translating it yields CASSTAGGYTF. The chain links TRBV19 to TRBJ1-2; D ambiguous. CDR3 size: 11 residues. Germline V gene sequence: CDR1 LNHDA, CDR2 SQIVND (reference sequence). With 4 bases removed from V and 8 bases from J, the gap between germline ends came to 8 bases.

The chain joins TRBV5-8 to TRBJ1-3; D is undetermined. This CDR3 contains 14 residues. The V gene's germline CDR1 is SGHTS and CDR2 YDEGEE. Deletions cut 3 bases from V and 0 bases from J, with 7 bases between. The CDR3 loop is CASSSGYSGNTIYF. CDR3 DNA sequence: TGTGCCAGCAGCTCAGGTTACTCTGGAAACACCATATATTTT.